A single TCR beta chain is shown here with its context. This record comes from a study of blood T cell repertoires in COVID-19. Study-level information: The United States, Italy and Spain supplied acute and convalescent COVID-19 samples.

Study processing details: Counts of nucleated cells, estimated from reference gene primer amplification, were obtained. TCRdb's table, derived via immunoSEQ multiplex PCR, lists solely in-frame clones and lacks some. For V, J and clone size, that table is used; D and trimming come from the DNA. Among about 100,000 clones listed, about 80% were seen once. Germline lookup yields CDR1 SGHTA and CDR2 FQGNSA. The V end was cut by 4 bases, the J end by 9 bases, with 9 bases between. The length of the CDR3 is 11 residues. The chain joins TRBV7-2 to TRBJ2-5, with D maybe TRBD1 (5 bases). This TCR came from a woman aged 65 to 85 with acute or convalescent COVID-19. Material for sequencing was peripheral blood. DNA of the CDR3: TGTGCCAGCAGCTCCTTAGGGGCCCAGTACTTC. It yields the protein CASSSLGAQYF. Full variable domain (remainder filled in from reference TRBV7-2 and TRBJ2-5): GAGVSQSPSNKVTEKGKDVELRCDPISGHTALYWYRQSLGQGLEFLIYFQGNSAPDKSGLPSDRFSAERTGGSVSTLTIQRTQQEDSAVYLCASSSLGAQYFGPGTRLLVL.